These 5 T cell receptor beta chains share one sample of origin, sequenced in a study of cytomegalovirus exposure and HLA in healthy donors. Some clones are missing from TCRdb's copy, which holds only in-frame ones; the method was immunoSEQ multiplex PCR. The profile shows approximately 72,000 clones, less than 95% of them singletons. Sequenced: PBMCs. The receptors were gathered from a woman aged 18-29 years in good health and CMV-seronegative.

CDR3 coding DNA: TGTGCCAGCAGGCGTGACCTAGCGGGGGGGCTTGACATTCAGTACTTC. As protein: CASRRDLAGGLDIQYF. This chain links TRBV7-9 with TRBJ2-4, with 12 bases aligning to TRBD2. Germline CDR1 and CDR2: SEHNR and FQNEAQ (reference sequence). With 6 bases clipped from V and 8 bases from J, the junction kept 11 bases outside the gene matches. This CDR3 contains 16 residues.

In DNA, the CDR3 is TGTGCCAGCTCACCGCCAGAATCAGGGTTTGGCTACACCTTC. Its protein is CASSPPESGFGYTF. V is TRBV18 and J is TRBJ1-2; D perhaps matches TRBD1 (5 bases). The V end lost 3 bases, the J end lost 7 bases, and 15 bases lay between the germline ends. The CDR3 consists of 14 residues. CDR1 is KGHSH, CDR2 LQKENI, per germline.

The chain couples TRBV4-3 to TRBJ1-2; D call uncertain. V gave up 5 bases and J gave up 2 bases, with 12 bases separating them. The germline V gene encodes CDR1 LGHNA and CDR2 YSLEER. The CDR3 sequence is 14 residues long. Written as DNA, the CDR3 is TGCGCCAGCAGCTTAACCTCAGGAAACTATGGCTACACCTTC. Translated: CASSLTSGNYGYTF.

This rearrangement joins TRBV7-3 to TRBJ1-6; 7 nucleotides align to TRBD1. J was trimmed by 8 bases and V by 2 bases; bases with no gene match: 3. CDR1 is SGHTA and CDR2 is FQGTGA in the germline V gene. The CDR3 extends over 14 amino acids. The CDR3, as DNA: TGTGCCAGCAGCTTAGGGACAGCTCATTCACCCCTCCACTTT. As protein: CASSLGTAHSPLHF.

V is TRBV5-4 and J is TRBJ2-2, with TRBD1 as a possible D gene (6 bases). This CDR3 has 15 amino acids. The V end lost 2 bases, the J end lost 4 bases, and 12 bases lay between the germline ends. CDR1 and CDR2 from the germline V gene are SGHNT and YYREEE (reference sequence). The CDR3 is CASSLQGGGTGELFF. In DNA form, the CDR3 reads TGTGCCAGCAGCTTACAGGGCGGAGGCACCGGGGAGCTGTTTTTT.